A selection of T cell receptor beta chains follows, all from one sample in a study of early T cells in non-severe SARS-CoV-2 infection. TCRdb re-called the 5' RACE reads with MiXCR, one entry per CDR3 protein. The sample shows about 64,000 distinct CDR3 sequences, 4.9% of them seen only once. The sequenced sample was whole blood. These TCRs come from an adult who was a healthcare worker with PCR-confirmed SARS-CoV-2 infection or an uninfected control (not recorded which). CDR3s include the opening cysteine and the closing phenylalanine or tryptophan. A D gene is named only where the DNA matches it firmly. Part of the rows lack a size; the others show once, few, many or a class for expanded clones.

>TRBJ2-3|TRBV2|many|TRBD2
TGTGCCAGCAGTGGAGGGACTAGCCTTCGGACAGATACGCAGTATTTT
CASSGGTSLRTDTQYF
>TRBJ2-5|TRBV10-2|many|.
TGCGCCAATTTCAGGGGCGGGAAGGAGACCCAGTACTTC
CANFRGGKETQYF
>TRBJ2-1|TRBV6-2/TRBV6-3|few|.
TGTGCCAGCAGTTACTCGATTGGACTTACAAGCTCCTACAATGAGCAGTTCTTC
CASSYSIGLTSSYNEQFF
>TRBJ2-1|TRBV19|many|.
TGTGCCAGTACACGGATGAATGAGCAGTTCTTC
CASTRMNEQFF
>TRBJ1-5|TRBV9|many|TRBD1
TGTGCCAGCAGCGCGGACAGGGAATATCAGCCCCAGCATTTT
CASSADREYQPQHF
>TRBJ2-1|TRBV6-2/TRBV6-3|.|TRBD2
TGTGCCAGCAGTAAACTAGCGCCAACGTACGATGAGCAGTTCTTC
CASSKLAPTYDEQFF
>TRBJ1-6|TRBV4-2|many|.
TGTGCCAGCAGCCAAGTGCGGGAGAGGGTTAGCTCCCTCCACTTT
CASSQVRERVSSLHF
>TRBJ2-7|TRBV5-1|many|TRBD2
TGCGCCAGCAGCCCGATAGCTAGCGGGACCTACGAGCAGTACTTC
CASSPIASGTYEQYF
>TRBJ2-5|TRBV12-3/TRBV12-4|many|.
TGTGCCAGCAGTGGGAGCGCTGGTCAAGAGACCCAGTACTTC
CASSGSAGQETQYF
>TRBJ2-1|TRBV7-9|many|.
TGTGCCAGCAGGAAAGCGGCTAGCTCCTACAATGAGCAGTTCTTC
CASRKAASSYNEQFF
>TRBJ2-1|TRBV27|many|TRBD2
TGTGCCAGCAGAACAGCGGGGGGGCGAATAGATATTGATGAGCAGTTCTTC
CASRTAGGRIDIDEQFF
>TRBJ2-2|TRBV4-1|few|.
TGCGCCAGCAGCCCGACTCCCGGGATAAACACCGGGGAGCTGTTTTTT
CASSPTPGINTGELFF
>TRBJ2-3|TRBV5-1|many|.
TGCGCCAGCAGCTTGGCGACGGGGGTCCCCACAGATACGCAGTATTTT
CASSLATGVPTDTQYF
>TRBJ1-1|TRBV6-5|.|TRBD1
TGTGCCAGCAGCAGACAGGGAAGGAACACTGAAGCTTTCTTT
CASSRQGRNTEAFF
>TRBJ2-1|TRBV20-1|few|TRBD2
TGCAGTGCTAGACACTTAGCGGGTAACTCCTACAATGAGCAGTTCTTC
CSARHLAGNSYNEQFF
>TRBJ2-5|TRBV6-1|medium-sized|.
TGTGCCAGCAGTGAAGCGATCGGGACAACCCAAGAGACCCAGTACTTC
CASSEAIGTTQETQYF
>TRBJ2-2|TRBV10-2|many|.
TGCGCCAGCAGTGAGTCGTCCAACACCGGGGAGCTGTTTTTT
CASSESSNTGELFF
>TRBJ1-4|TRBV6-6|.|.
TGTGCCAGCAGTGCCTACGTTAATGAAAAACTGTTTTTT
CASSAYVNEKLFF
>TRBJ2-7|TRBV30|many|TRBD1
TGTGCCTGGACCCCGGGACAGTCCTACGAGCAGTACTTC
CAWTPGQSYEQYF
>TRBJ2-3|TRBV20-1|many|TRBD2
TGCAGCCAGGAGGCTAGCGGGGATGATGCGCAGTATTTT
CSQEASGDDAQYF
>TRBJ2-1|TRBV5-1|many|TRBD2
TGCGCCAGCAGCTTGGCGGGTAGCGGGGGCACCCGCAATGAGCAGTTCTTC
CASSLAGSGGTRNEQFF
>TRBJ2-2|TRBV12-5|few|TRBD1
TGTGCTAGTGGTTTGGTAGGGACAGGCGAGACCGGGGAGCTGTTTTTT
CASGLVGTGETGELFF
>TRBJ2-6|TRBV20-1|many|.
TGCAGTGCTAGAGATACGGGCAGCTTTGGGGCCAACGTCCTGACTTTC
CSARDTGSFGANVLTF
>TRBJ2-7|TRBV5-4|few|TRBD1
TGTGCCAGCAGCCCTACGCGGGACAGGGGGGATAGCGAGCAGTACTTC
CASSPTRDRGDSEQYF
>TRBJ2-3|TRBV2|few|.
TGTGCCAGCAGTGAAACGGGAAGTAGCACAGATACGCAGTATTTT
CASSETGSSTDTQYF
>TRBJ1-1|TRBV10-3|.|.
TGTGCCACCCAAAAACAGGGCGGGAACTCTGAAGCTTTCTTT
CATQKQGGNSEAFF
>TRBJ2-2|TRBV7-6|many|.
TGTGCCAGCAGCTTAGTTGCGAACACCGGGGAGCTGTTTTTT
CASSLVANTGELFF
>TRBJ2-7|TRBV11-3|many|.
TGTGCCAGCAGCTTAGGGCAGGGTCCCTACGAGCAGTACTTC
CASSLGQGPYEQYF
>TRBJ2-4|TRBV15|many|.
TGTGCCACCAGCGGGGGGCAGAGCCCAAACATTCAGTACTTC
CATSGGQSPNIQYF
>TRBJ1-1|TRBV7-9|few|.
TGTGCCAGCAGCTTAGCTTGGGGGACTGAAGCTTTCTTT
CASSLAWGTEAFF
>TRBJ2-1|TRBV7-9|many|.
TGTGCCAGCAGCTCGAATTCTATGCGGACTACAAGGAGCTCCTACAATGAGCAGTTCTTC
CASSSNSMRTTRSSYNEQFF